The next 8 T cell receptor beta chains were all read from a single sample in a study of T cells in Graves' hyperthyroidism and ophthalmopathy. The source material, RNA transcripts, was used to amplify TCR beta CDR3 regions. A set of HTBI primers served as the primers for a first-round RT-PCR of the TCR CDR3. MiXCR, run by TCRdb on the multiplex PCR reads, gives a single entry per CDR3 protein. The table includes almost 600,000 distinct CDR3 sequences, approximately 14% detected once. Sequenced: blood. These receptors all come from a woman in her 30s with Graves' hyperthyroidism that later progressed to Graves' ophthalmopathy.

The chain has TRBV2 and TRBJ1-5; tentative D call: TRBD1 (6 bases). The CDR3 runs 16 residues. Between the trimmed V and J ends, which lost 6 bases and 0 bases, there was a span of 15 bases. Germline lookup yields CDR1 SNHLY and CDR2 FYNNEI. CDR3 sequence (DNA): TGTGCCAGCAGCGAGGGGACACTCTATAGCAATCAGCCCCAGCATTTT. Its translation is CASSEGTLYSNQPQHF. Variable domain in full (rest from reference TRBV2 and TRBJ1-5): EPEVTQTPSHQVTQMGQEVILRCVPISNHLYFYWYRQILGQKVEFLVSFYNNEISEKSEIFDDQFSVERPDGSNFTLKIRSTKLEDSAMYFCASSEGTLYSNQPQHFGDGTRLSIL.

This clonotype was seen a single time. The rearrangement joins TRBV6-9 to TRBJ2-3, with a possible D match to TRBD1 (5 bases). Germline CDR1 and CDR2: MNHGY and SVAAGI. Trimming shortened V by 4 bases and J by 6 bases, and 11 bases separated the two germline ends. This CDR3 has 13 residues. The CDR3 DNA sequence: TGTGCCAGCAGTTGGAAGGGGTCGGATACGCAGTATTTT. Translation: CASSWKGSDTQYF.

The table lists this clonotype with many counts. The rearrangement uses TRBV2 and TRBJ2-3; D not resolved. CDR1 is SNHLY and CDR2 is FYNNEI in the germline V gene. V was shortened by 3 bases and J by 2 bases, with 3 bases between the two germline ends. This CDR3 has 12 amino acids. This CDR3 reads CASSENTDTQYF. CDR3 in DNA: TGTGCCAGCAGTGAGAACACAGATACGCAGTATTTT.

This chain links TRBV4-1 with TRBJ2-7; D might be TRBD2 (5 bases). CDR1 is MGHRA and CDR2 is YSYEKL in the germline V gene. Trimming took off 4 bases at V and 2 bases at J, with 15 bases between the two ends. The CDR3 has 15 residues. The CDR3 region is CASSPSRGLTYEQYF. The CDR3 DNA sequence: TGCGCCAGCAGCCCGTCACGAGGGCTTACCTACGAGCAGTACTTC.

This clonotype has ten or more counts. The CDR3 loop is CSARDRGLSPLHF. CDR3 nucleotides: TGCAGTGCCCGGGACAGGGGATTATCACCCCTCCACTTT. The rearrangement links TRBV20-1 to TRBJ1-6, with 10 bases that match TRBD1. The CDR3 extends over 13 amino acids. V lost 6 bases, J lost 10 bases, and 6 bases stayed unmatched. The V gene's germline CDR1 is DFQATT and CDR2 SNEGSKA (reference sequence).

This clonotype was counted at least ten times. The rearrangement uses TRBV29-1 and TRBJ1-5; tentative D call: TRBD1 (6 bases). The length of the CDR3 is 16 residues. Germline V gene data show CDR1 as SQVTM and CDR2 as ANQGSEA. V was pared by 1 base and J by 2 bases, with 15 bases between. The CDR3 spells CSVEGTGHECNQPQHF. CDR3 coding DNA: TGCAGCGTTGAAGGCACAGGGCACGAATGCAATCAGCCCCAGCATTTT.

This clonotype was found many times. The chain uses TRBV2 and TRBJ2-3; D is undetermined. The CDR3 totals 13 residues. CDR1 is SNHLY and CDR2 is FYNNEI in the germline V gene. V was trimmed by 0 bases and J by 7 bases, leaving 8 bases between them. The CDR3: CASSEAPRNTQYF. The CDR3, as DNA: TGTGCCAGCAGTGAAGCGCCTAGAAATACGCAGTATTTT.

V usage is TRBV6-1 and J usage is TRBJ1-5, with 7 bases lining up with TRBD1. This CDR3 region has 15 residues. V shed 6 bases and J 4 bases; nucleotides not matched to a gene: 9. CDR1 and CDR2 (germline): MNHNS, SASEGT. CDR3 amino acids: CASSSLTGVNQPQHF. CDR3 coding DNA: TGTGCCAGCAGCTCCTTAACAGGGGTTAATCAGCCCCAGCATTTT.